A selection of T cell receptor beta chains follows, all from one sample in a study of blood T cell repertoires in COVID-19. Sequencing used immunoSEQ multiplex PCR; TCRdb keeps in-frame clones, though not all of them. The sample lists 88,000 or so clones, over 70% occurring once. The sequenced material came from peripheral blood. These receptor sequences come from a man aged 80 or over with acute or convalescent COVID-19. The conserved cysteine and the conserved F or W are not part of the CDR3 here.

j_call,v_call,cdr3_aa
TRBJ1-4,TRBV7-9,ASSLVGDRGGEKLF
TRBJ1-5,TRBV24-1,ATSDGQGVNQPQH
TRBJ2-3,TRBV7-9,ASSRQSTDTQY
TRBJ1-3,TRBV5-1,ASSYTPPGQSQSGNTIY
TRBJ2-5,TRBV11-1,ASSLVQGVQETQY
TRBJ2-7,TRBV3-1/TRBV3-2,ASSQTVVSYEQY
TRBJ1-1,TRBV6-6,ASIATGGNTEAF
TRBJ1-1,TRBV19,ASSIRLNTEAF
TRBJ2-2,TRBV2,ASSYRDLSAGGSGELF
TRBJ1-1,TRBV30,AWSVQVNTEAF
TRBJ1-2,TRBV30,AWSAPEGDGTNYGYT
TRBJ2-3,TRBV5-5,ASSPLAGGADTQY
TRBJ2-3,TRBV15,ATSKRGGRNTQY
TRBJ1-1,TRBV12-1,ASSPPDRTLAF
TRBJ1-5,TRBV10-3,ATGPGNSNQPQH
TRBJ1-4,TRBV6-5,ASSYLSFDEKLF
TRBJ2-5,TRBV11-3,ASSSTQGDETQY
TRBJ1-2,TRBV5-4,ASSRDSGDYGYT
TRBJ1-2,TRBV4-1,ASSQDGQGNYGYT
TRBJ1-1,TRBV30,AWWGRGNTEAF
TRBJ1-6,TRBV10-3,AISEIGRQGLDSPLH
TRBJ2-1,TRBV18,ASSLAGGHNEQF
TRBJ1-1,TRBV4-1,ASSKRTGSNTEAF
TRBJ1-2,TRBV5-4,ASSIRTVNYGYT
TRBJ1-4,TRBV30,AWSVKSPRKLF
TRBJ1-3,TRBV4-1,ASSQDSSRNTIY